Listed below are T cell receptor beta chains from one sample, sequenced in a study of PD-1 blockade in classical Hodgkin lymphoma. Method: immunoSEQ multiplex PCR; TCRdb's copy keeps in-frame clones and lacks some. Among around 26,000 clones listed, over 85% were seen once. Sequencing input: peripheral blood mononuclear cells (PBMCs). The receptor set was obtained from a human donor with classical Hodgkin lymphoma. Both conserved end residues are part of each CDR3. Fields, in order: CDR3 length, clone size, D gene, J gene, V gene, CDR3 protein, CDR3 DNA. A D gene is named only where the DNA matches it firmly. Where a row states a size, it is once, few, many or the class of an expanded clone; other rows omit it.

length: 15; size: -; D: -; J: TRBJ2-5; V: TRBV7-8; CDR3: CASSFDRSPQETQYF; DNA: TGTGCCAGCAGCTTTGACAGGTCCCCCCAAGAGACCCAGTACTTC
length: 13; size: -; D: -; J: TRBJ1-5; V: TRBV30; CDR3: CAWSVRGYQPQHF; DNA: TGTGCCTGGAGTGTACGAGGGTATCAGCCCCAGCATTTT
length: 17; size: -; D: -; J: TRBJ2-2; V: TRBV18; CDR3: CASSIIWGASNTGELFF; DNA: TGTGCCAGCTCCATCATCTGGGGGGCTTCGAACACCGGGGAGCTGTTTTTT
length: 15; size: once; D: -; J: TRBJ1-2; V: TRBV6-5; CDR3: CASSTTGGLNYGYTF; DNA: TGTGCCAGCAGCACCACGGGGGGACTCAACTATGGCTACACCTTC
length: 17; size: once; D: -; J: TRBJ2-1; V: TRBV11-2; CDR3: CASSLLRSTSPYNEQFF; DNA: TGTGCCAGCAGCTTGTTACGGTCAACATCCCCCTACAATGAGCAGTTCTTC
length: 13; size: -; D: -; J: TRBJ2-7; V: TRBV30; CDR3: CAWSRWPGYEQYF; DNA: TGTGCCTGGAGTAGGTGGCCTGGCTACGAGCAGTACTTC
length: 13; size: -; D: -; J: TRBJ1-2; V: TRBV19; CDR3: CASSIGGGRGYTF; DNA: TGTGCCAGTAGTATCGGCGGGGGCCGGGGCTACACCTTC
length: 13; size: -; D: TRBD1; J: TRBJ2-7; V: TRBV10-2; CDR3: CASSGTGAYEQYF; DNA: TGCGCCAGCAGCGGGACAGGAGCCTACGAGCAGTACTTC
length: 14; size: -; D: -; J: TRBJ2-5; V: TRBV5-5; CDR3: CASSAGHVRETQYF; DNA: TGTGCCAGCAGCGCCGGACATGTGAGAGAGACCCAGTACTTC
length: 13; size: -; D: TRBD1; J: TRBJ2-1; V: TRBV30; CDR3: CAWSYRGRNEQFF; DNA: TGTGCCTGGAGCTACAGGGGACGGAATGAGCAGTTCTTC
length: 16; size: -; D: -; J: TRBJ1-6; V: TRBV7-8; CDR3: CASSAQTGTNNSPLHF; DNA: TGTGCCAGCAGCGCCCAGACCGGGACCAATAATTCACCCCTCCACTTT
length: 17; size: -; D: -; J: TRBJ2-7; V: TRBV18; CDR3: CASSPLPPGSGYFEQYF; DNA: TGTGCCAGCTCACCACTCCCCCCGGGATCGGGTTACTTCGAGCAGTACTTC
length: 15; size: -; D: TRBD2; J: TRBJ2-5; V: TRBV30; CDR3: CAWGTLAGYQETQYF; DNA: TGTGCCTGGGGGACTCTAGCGGGGTACCAAGAGACCCAGTACTTC
length: 11; size: -; D: -; J: TRBJ2-2; V: TRBV2; CDR3: CANLGAGELFF; DNA: TGTGCCAACCTCGGGGCCGGGGAGCTGTTTTTT
length: 13; size: once; D: -; J: TRBJ2-7; V: TRBV2; CDR3: CASSFGSVGVQYF; DNA: TGTGCCAGCAGTTTCGGGTCCGTCGGGGTGCAGTACTTC
length: 17; size: -; D: -; J: TRBJ2-5; V: TRBV11-2; CDR3: CASSLGGPWDLQETQYF; DNA: TGTGCCAGCAGCTTAGGAGGACCCTGGGACTTGCAAGAGACCCAGTACTTC
length: 16; size: once; D: -; J: TRBJ2-3; V: TRBV7-5; CDR3: CVRSAVPGQGLPTQYF; DNA: TGTGTCAGAAGCGCGGTACCGGGACAGGGCCTACCTACGCAGTATTTT
length: 12; size: -; D: -; J: TRBJ2-7; V: TRBV14; CDR3: CASSPGTYEQYF; DNA: TGTGCCAGCAGCCCGGGGACGTACGAGCAGTACTTC
length: 15; size: -; D: TRBD1; J: TRBJ1-2; V: TRBV7-8; CDR3: CASTHRQGGDYGYTF; DNA: TGTGCCAGCACCCACAGACAGGGAGGCGACTATGGCTACACCTTC
length: 15; size: -; D: -; J: TRBJ1-3; V: TRBV5-1; CDR3: CASSFSASSGNTIYF; DNA: TGCGCCAGCAGCTTCTCGGCGAGCTCTGGAAACACCATATATTTT
length: 13; size: -; D: -; J: TRBJ2-5; V: TRBV5-4; CDR3: CASSFGGWETQYF; DNA: TGTGCCAGCAGCTTTGGCGGCTGGGAGACCCAGTACTTC
length: 15; size: -; D: -; J: TRBJ1-1; V: TRBV5-1; CDR3: CASSPSQGVGTEAFF; DNA: TGCGCCAGCAGCCCATCTCAAGGGGTAGGCACTGAAGCTTTCTTT
length: 18; size: -; D: TRBD2; J: TRBJ2-7; V: TRBV4-2; CDR3: CASSQDWGSSGGAHEQYF; DNA: TGTGCCAGCAGCCAAGATTGGGGCTCTAGCGGGGGGGCCCACGAGCAGTACTTC
length: 13; size: -; D: -; J: TRBJ2-7; V: TRBV6-6; CDR3: CASSLTSTYEQYF; DNA: TGTGCCAGCAGTTTAACTAGCACCTACGAGCAGTACTTC
length: 15; size: once; D: TRBD2; J: TRBJ2-5; V: TRBV7-6; CDR3: CASSPAGLALQTQYF; DNA: TGTGCCAGCAGCCCAGCGGGACTAGCGTTGCAGACCCAGTACTTC
length: 18; size: -; D: TRBD2; J: TRBJ2-1; V: TRBV12-5; CDR3: CASGLVLSGTSGYNEQFF; DNA: TGTGCTAGTGGTTTGGTACTCTCCGGGACTAGCGGATACAATGAGCAGTTCTTC
length: 12; size: -; D: -; J: TRBJ2-7; V: TRBV28; CDR3: CASSDYSYEQYF; DNA: TGTGCCAGCAGTGACTACTCCTACGAGCAGTACTTC
length: 15; size: -; D: -; J: TRBJ2-2; V: TRBV6-6; CDR3: CASSSWTHSSGELFF; DNA: TGTGCCAGCAGTTCATGGACCCACTCCTCCGGGGAGCTGTTTTTT
length: 15; size: -; D: TRBD2; J: TRBJ2-1; V: TRBV10-2; CDR3: CATFRLARSGNEQFF; DNA: TGCGCCACCTTTAGACTAGCTCGGTCGGGCAATGAGCAGTTCTTC
length: 15; size: -; D: -; J: TRBJ2-1; V: TRBV11-2; CDR3: CASSFIASSYNEQFF; DNA: TGTGCCAGCAGCTTTATAGCGTCATCCTACAATGAGCAGTTCTTC
length: 14; size: -; D: -; J: TRBJ2-4; V: TRBV19; CDR3: CASDSGPPKNIQYF; DNA: TGTGCCAGTGACTCGGGGCCACCCAAAAACATTCAGTACTTC
length: 13; size: -; D: TRBD1; J: TRBJ1-2; V: TRBV28; CDR3: CASEPGQNYGYTF; DNA: TGTGCCAGCGAGCCGGGACAGAACTATGGCTACACCTTC
length: 17; size: -; D: TRBD2; J: TRBJ2-5; V: TRBV5-8; CDR3: CASSLERAGGVVETQYF; DNA: TGTGCCAGCAGCTTGGAACGAGCGGGAGGAGTAGTTGAGACCCAGTACTTC
length: 15; size: -; D: -; J: TRBJ2-3; V: TRBV6-1; CDR3: CASSVRSSGTDTQYF; DNA: TGTGCCAGCAGTGTGAGGTCTAGCGGCACAGATACGCAGTATTTT
length: 15; size: once; D: -; J: TRBJ1-3; V: TRBV2; CDR3: CASSPGQGLGNTIYF; DNA: TGTGCCAGCAGCCCCGGGCAGGGGCTTGGAAACACCATATATTTT
length: 13; size: -; D: -; J: TRBJ2-7; V: TRBV6-6; CDR3: CASGGSPGYEQYF; DNA: TGTGCCAGCGGAGGGTCCCCGGGCTACGAGCAGTACTTC
length: 13; size: -; D: -; J: TRBJ2-7; V: TRBV5-1; CDR3: CASSQGGSYEQYF; DNA: TGCGCCAGCAGCCAGGGGGGATCCTACGAGCAGTACTTC
length: 15; size: -; D: TRBD2; J: TRBJ2-7; V: TRBV13; CDR3: CASSLGVSGMYEQYF; DNA: TGTGCCAGCAGCTTAGGTGTTAGCGGGATGTACGAGCAGTACTTC
length: 15; size: -; D: -; J: TRBJ2-7; V: TRBV7-2; CDR3: CASSLGPGANYEQYF; DNA: TGTGCCAGCAGCTTAGGTCCGGGGGCTAACTACGAGCAGTACTTC
length: 14; size: -; D: -; J: TRBJ1-3; V: TRBV27; CDR3: CASSLRFPGNTIYF; DNA: TGTGCCAGCAGTTTAAGATTTCCGGGAAACACCATATATTTT
length: 14; size: -; D: -; J: TRBJ1-5; V: TRBV6-1; CDR3: CASSLGGSGQPQHF; DNA: TGTGCCAGCAGTTTGGGGGGCTCTGGTCAGCCCCAGCATTTT
length: 11; size: -; D: -; J: TRBJ2-3; V: TRBV29-1; CDR3: CSARRPDTQYF; DNA: TGCAGCGCTCGACGGCCAGATACGCAGTATTTT